This T cell receptor (beta chain) came from a study of long-term antiretroviral therapy in people with HIV. The study, taken as a whole, reports: Spans of CDR3 length were tighter for HIV repertoires than for controls. Documentation of ART adherence, viral resistance or therapy changes was absent. Drawn between about 2004 and 2017, the blood was possibly obtained under older ART regimens.

Germline V gene sequence: CDR1 LGHNT, CDR2 FRNRAP. V lost 1 base to trimming and J lost 3 bases, with 6 bases between them. This CDR3 region has 14 residues. Points on this clone: Its antigen is undetermined.

Per donor, at least one pre-ART and at least two post-ART PBMC samples were obtained. The assay used was immunoSEQ (version v3.0), run at survey level. Generated by immunoSEQ multiplex PCR, the TCRdb table keeps only in-frame clones and is missing some. The top ten clones hold roughly 8.6% of a sample with 15,000 or so clones, 75% to 85% of them seen once. The chain links TRBV12-5 to TRBJ2-2, with a possible D match to TRBD2 (5 bases). The sequencing here drew on unsorted PBMCs, taken 0.3 years before starting antiretroviral therapy. This receptor was obtained from a man aged 50 or older with HIV. The CDR3 DNA is TGTGCTAGTGGTTTGGCGAGGGACACCGGGGAGCTGTTTTTT. It is translated as CASGLARDTGELFF.